This T cell receptor beta chain was obtained from a study of early T cells in non-severe SARS-CoV-2 infection. For the study at large: Bulk RNA taken from unsorted whole blood was sequenced, leaving chains unpaired.

Ten or more counts support this clonotype. Individual cDNA molecules were tagged with unique molecular identifiers. A single record per CDR3 protein comes from TCRdb applying MiXCR to the 5' RACE reads. The table has 90,000 to 100,000 distinct CDR3 sequences, roughly an eighth seen once. The V segment lost 5 bases and the J segment 8 bases; nucleotides outside the gene matches: 11. Germline CDR1 SGHTA, CDR2 FQGNSA. CDR3 size: 17 residues. This TCR was sampled from an adult who was a healthcare worker with PCR-confirmed SARS-CoV-2 infection or an uninfected control (not recorded which). V and J are TRBV7-2 and TRBJ2-3; TRBD2 aligns across 15 bases. The specimen was whole blood. The CDR3 here is CASSPYGLAGGPGTQYF. CDR3 sequence (DNA): TGTGCCAGCAGCCCTTACGGACTAGCGGGGGGGCCGGGTACGCAGTATTTT.